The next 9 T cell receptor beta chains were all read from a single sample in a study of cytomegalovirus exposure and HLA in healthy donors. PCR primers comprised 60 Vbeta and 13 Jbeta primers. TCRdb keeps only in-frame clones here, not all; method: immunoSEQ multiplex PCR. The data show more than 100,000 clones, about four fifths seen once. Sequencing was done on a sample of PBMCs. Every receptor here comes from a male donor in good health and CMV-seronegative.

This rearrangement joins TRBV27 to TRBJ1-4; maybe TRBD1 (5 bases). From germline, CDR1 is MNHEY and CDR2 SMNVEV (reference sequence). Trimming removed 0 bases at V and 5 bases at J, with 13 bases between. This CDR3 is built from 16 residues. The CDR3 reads CASSLSQQVMNEKLFF. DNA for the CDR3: TGTGCCAGCAGTTTATCACAACAGGTGATGAATGAAAAACTGTTTTTT.

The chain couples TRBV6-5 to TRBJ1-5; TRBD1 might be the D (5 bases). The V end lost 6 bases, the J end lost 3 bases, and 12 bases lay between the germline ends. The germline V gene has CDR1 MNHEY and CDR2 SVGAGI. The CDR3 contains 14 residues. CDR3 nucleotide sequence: TGTGCCAGCAGGTCGTTCAGGGACAATCAGCCCCAGCATTTT. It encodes CASRSFRDNQPQHF.

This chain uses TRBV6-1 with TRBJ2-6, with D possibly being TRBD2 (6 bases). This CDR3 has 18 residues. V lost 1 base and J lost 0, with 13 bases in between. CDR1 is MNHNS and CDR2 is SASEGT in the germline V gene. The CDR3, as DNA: TGTGCCAGCAGTGAAGGTAGGGGCGGGAACTCTGGGGCCAACGTCCTGACTTTC. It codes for CASSEGRGGNSGANVLTF.

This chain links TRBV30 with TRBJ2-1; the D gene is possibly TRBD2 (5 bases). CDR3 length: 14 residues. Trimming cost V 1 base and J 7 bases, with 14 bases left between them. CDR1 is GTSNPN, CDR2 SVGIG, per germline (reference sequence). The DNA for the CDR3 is TGTGCCTGGAGTGGTCTAGCCGTAGGTAATGAGCAGTTCTTC. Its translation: CAWSGLAVGNEQFF.

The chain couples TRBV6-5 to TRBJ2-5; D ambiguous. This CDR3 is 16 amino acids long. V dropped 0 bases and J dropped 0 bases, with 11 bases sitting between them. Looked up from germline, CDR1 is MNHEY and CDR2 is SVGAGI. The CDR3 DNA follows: TGTGCCAGCAGTTACTCGAGTAGCTGGGACCAAGAGACCCAGTACTTC. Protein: CASSYSSSWDQETQYF.

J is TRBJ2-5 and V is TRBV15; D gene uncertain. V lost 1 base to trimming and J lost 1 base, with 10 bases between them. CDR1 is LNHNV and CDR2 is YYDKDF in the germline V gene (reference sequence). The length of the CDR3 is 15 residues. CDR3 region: CATSRVNKFQETQYF. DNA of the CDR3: TGTGCCACCAGCAGAGTCAACAAATTCCAAGAGACCCAGTACTTC.

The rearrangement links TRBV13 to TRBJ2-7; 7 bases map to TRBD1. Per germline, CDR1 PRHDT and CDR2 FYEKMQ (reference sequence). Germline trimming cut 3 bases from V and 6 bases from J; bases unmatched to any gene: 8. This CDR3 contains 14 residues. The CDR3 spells CASSLGQGEAEQYF. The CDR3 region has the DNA TGTGCCAGCAGCTTGGGTCAGGGGGAAGCCGAGCAGTACTTC.

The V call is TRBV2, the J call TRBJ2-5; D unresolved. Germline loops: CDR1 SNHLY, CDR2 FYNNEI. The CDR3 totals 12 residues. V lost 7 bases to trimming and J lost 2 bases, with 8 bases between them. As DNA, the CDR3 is TGTGCCAGCATGGCGGCTCAAGAGACCCAGTACTTC. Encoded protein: CASMAAQETQYF.

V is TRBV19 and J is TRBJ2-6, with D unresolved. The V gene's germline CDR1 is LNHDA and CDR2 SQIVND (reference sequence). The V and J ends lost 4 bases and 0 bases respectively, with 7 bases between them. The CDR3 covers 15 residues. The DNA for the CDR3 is TGTGCCAGTAGTAGGGCCAGCTCTGGGGCCAACGTCCTGACTTTC. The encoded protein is CASSRASSGANVLTF.